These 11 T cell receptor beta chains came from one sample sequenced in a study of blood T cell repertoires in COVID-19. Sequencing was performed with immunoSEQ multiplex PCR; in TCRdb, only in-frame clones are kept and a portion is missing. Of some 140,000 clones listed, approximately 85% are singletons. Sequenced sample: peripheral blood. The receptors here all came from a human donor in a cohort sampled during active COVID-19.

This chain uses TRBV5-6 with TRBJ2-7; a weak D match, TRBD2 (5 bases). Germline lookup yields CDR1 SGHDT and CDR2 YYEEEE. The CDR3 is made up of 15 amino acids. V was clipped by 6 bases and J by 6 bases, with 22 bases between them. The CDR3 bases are TGTGCCAGCATGTCGGGGTCGGCAGGAGCCCTCGAGCAGTACTTC. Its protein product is CASMSGSAGALEQYF.

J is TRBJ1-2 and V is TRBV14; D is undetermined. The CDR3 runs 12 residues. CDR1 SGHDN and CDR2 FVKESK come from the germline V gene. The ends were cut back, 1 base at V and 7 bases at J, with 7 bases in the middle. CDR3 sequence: CASSQVGGGYTF. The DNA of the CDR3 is TGTGCCAGCAGCCAAGTCGGAGGTGGCTACACCTTC.

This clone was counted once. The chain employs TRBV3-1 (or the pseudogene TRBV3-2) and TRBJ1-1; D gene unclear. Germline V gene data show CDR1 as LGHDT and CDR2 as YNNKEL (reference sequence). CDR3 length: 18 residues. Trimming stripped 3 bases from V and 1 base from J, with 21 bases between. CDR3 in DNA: TGTGCCAGCAGCCAGGGTCGGCAGGCCGCCCAAAAGAACACTGAAGCTTTCTTT. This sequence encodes CASSQGRQAAQKNTEAFF.

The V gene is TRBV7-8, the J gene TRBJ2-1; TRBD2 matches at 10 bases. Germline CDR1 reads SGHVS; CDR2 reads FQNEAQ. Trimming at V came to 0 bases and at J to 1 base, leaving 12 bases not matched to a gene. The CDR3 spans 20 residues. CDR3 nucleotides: TGTGCCAGCAGCTTAGCGCTGGTTTTAGCGGGGGGCCCTTCCTACAATGAGCAGTTCTTC. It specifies CASSLALVLAGGPSYNEQFF.

DNA of the CDR3: TGTGCCAGCTCGCAACAGGGTTGGGAGACCCAGTACTTC. Translating it yields CASSQQGWETQYF. J is TRBJ2-5 and V is TRBV18, with a possible D match to TRBD1 (6 bases). Deletions cut 6 bases from V and 5 bases from J, with 13 bases between. Germline V gives CDR1 KGHSH, CDR2 LQKENI. There are 13 residues in the CDR3.

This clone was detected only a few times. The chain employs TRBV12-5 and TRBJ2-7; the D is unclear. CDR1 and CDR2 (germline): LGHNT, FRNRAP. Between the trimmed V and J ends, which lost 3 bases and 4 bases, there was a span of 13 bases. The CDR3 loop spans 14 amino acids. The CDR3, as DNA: TGTGCTAGTGGTTTCGTAGCCTCCGGGTACGAGCAGTACTTC. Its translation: CASGFVASGYEQYF. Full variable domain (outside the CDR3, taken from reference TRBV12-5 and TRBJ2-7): DARVTQTPRHKVTEMGQEVTMRCQPILGHNTVFWYRQTMMQGLELLAYFRNRAPLDDSGMPKDRFSAEMPDATLATLKIQPSEPRDSAVYFCASGFVASGYEQYFGPGTRLTVT.

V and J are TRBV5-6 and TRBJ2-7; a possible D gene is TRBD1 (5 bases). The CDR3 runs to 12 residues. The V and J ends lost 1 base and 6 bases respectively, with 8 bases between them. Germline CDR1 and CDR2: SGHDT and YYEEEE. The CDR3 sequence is CASSLTGSEQYF. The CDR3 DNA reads TGTGCCAGCAGCTTGACAGGTAGCGAGCAGTACTTC.

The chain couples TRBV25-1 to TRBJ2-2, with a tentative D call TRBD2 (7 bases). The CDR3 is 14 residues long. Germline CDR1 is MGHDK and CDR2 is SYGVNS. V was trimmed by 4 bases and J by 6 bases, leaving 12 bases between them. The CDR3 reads CASSGGGGSGELFF. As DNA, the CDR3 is TGTGCCAGCAGTGGCGGGGGCGGGTCCGGGGAGCTGTTTTTT.

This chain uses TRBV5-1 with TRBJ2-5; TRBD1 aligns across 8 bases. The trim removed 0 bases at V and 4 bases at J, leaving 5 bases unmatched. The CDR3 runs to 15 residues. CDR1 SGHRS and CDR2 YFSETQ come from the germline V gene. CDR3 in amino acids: CASSLAAGGGETQYF. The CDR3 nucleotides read TGCGCCAGCAGCTTGGCTGCAGGGGGCGGAGAGACCCAGTACTTC.

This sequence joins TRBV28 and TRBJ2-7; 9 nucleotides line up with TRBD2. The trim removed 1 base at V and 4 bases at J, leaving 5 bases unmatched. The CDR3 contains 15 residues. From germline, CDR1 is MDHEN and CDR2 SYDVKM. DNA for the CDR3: TGTGCCAGCAGTTTATTGGCTAGCGGGGCTTACGAGCAGTACTTC. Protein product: CASSLLASGAYEQYF.

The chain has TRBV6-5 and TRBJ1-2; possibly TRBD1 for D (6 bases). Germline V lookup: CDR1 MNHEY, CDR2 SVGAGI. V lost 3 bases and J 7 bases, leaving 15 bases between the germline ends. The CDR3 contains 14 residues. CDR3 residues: CASSYGLQGLGYTF. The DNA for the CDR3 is TGTGCCAGCAGTTATGGGCTACAGGGCCTTGGCTACACCTTC.